This T cell receptor (beta chain) was captured in a study of PD-L1 blockade in urothelial cancer. Study-level background: In terms of prior chemotherapy, patients had received 0 to 3 regimens. Timepoints chosen for blood analysis were 3 weeks (second dose) and 6 weeks after treatment start. The median T cell count in blood samples was some 140,000.

Time point indicated: peripheral blood 6 weeks after treatment start. Peripheral blood mononuclear cells were collected from every patient before and during treatment, yielding between 1 and 8 samples per patient. The CDR3 consists of 14 residues. Germline CDR1 is ENHRY and CDR2 is SYGVKD. After removal of 4 bases from V and 1 base from J, the junction contained 2 bases not matched to a gene. Clones were read by immunoSEQ multiplex PCR, and TCRdb kept only the in-frame ones, dropping some. The sample has 29,000 or so clones; about four fifths are singletons. The TCR originated in a man between 65 and 79 years old with urothelial cancer. The V gene is TRBV10-3, the J gene TRBJ2-5, with 8 bases fitting TRBD2. The specimen comprised PBMCs, sampled around atezolizumab (anti-PD-L1) treatment. CDR3 in amino acids: CAISGGRSQETQYF. The CDR3 DNA reads as TGTGCCATCAGTGGCGGGAGGTCCCAAGAGACCCAGTACTTC.